This T cell receptor (beta chain) was identified during a study of tumor-infiltrating lymphocytes in primary liver carcinoma. The wider study: Resecting the tumor surgically was how the patients' primary liver carcinoma was treated. Those enrolled were patients of both sexes, who were aged 30 to 69 years.

Germline DNA was also extracted, and blood RNA was taken from unsorted whole blood. Peripheral blood, 3.5 to 4 milliliters, was collected prior to surgery. The CDR3 is 14 residues long. Germline loops: CDR1 MNHNS, CDR2 SASEGT. The junction had 12 bases not matched to a gene; V was cut back by 8 bases and J by 6 bases. This clonotype has more than one count but fewer than ten. Using a constant-region primer together with ProtoScript II reverse transcriptase, TCR beta cDNA was made from 450 to 600 ng of total RNA. The TCR beta library was amplified through three nested multiplex PCR rounds in a modified ARM-PCR procedure. Primers for the first two PCR rounds were TRBV1-TRBV30 forward primers and a C-beta reverse primer (approximately 9 cycles per round). TCRdb fed the multiplex PCR reads into MiXCR, producing one record per CDR3 protein. The sample carries 330,000 or so distinct CDR3 sequences, around 60% recorded once.

The receptor was isolated from a man aged 40-55 years with primary liver carcinoma and hepatitis B virus infection. The chain is built from TRBV6-1 and TRBJ2-7; TRBD2 matches at 8 bases. Sequencing input: peripheral blood. The CDR3 DNA sequence: TGTGCCAGCCCGCCAAATAGCGGGAAGAGCGAGCAGTACTTC. Translating it yields CASPPNSGKSEQYF.